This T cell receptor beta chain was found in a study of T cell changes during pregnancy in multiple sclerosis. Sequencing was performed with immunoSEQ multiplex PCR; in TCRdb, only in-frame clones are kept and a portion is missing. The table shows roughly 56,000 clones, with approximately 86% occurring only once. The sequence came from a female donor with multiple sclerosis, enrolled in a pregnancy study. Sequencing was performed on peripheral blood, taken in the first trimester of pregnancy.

CDR3 residues: CASRDRVQNIQYF. CDR3 nucleotides: TGTGCCAGCCGCGACAGGGTCCAAAACATTCAGTACTTC. The chain combines TRBV19 with TRBJ2-4, with 7 nucleotides matching TRBD1. This CDR3 spans 13 amino acids. In germline, CDR1 is LNHDA, CDR2 SQIVND (reference sequence). V lost 9 bases to trimming and J lost 5 bases; unmatched junction nucleotides: 7.